This T cell receptor (beta chain) was documented in a study of molecular identifiers for immune sequencing clone quantification. This CDR3 comprises 11 residues. The ends were cut back, 1 base at V and 6 bases at J, with 1 base in the middle. Per the germline V gene, CDR1 is SGHAT and CDR2 is FQNNGV. This clonotype was found many times. From the PCR reads, TCRdb called clonotypes with MiXCR, one entry per CDR3 protein. The table has fewer than 15,000 distinct CDR3 sequences, less than 20% seen once. Sequencing was performed on naive CD8+ T cells from blood, with Jurkat cell RNA spiked in. This sample's subset: FACS-sorted CD8+CD4-CCR7+CD45RA+ naive T cells. The rearrangement uses TRBV11-2 and TRBJ2-1; D call uncertain. The TCR sequence derives from a human donor in good health. Some libraries in this study had Jurkat cell RNA spiked in. CDR3 in DNA: TGTGCCAGCAGCTTAGGCAATGAGCAGTTCTTC. Translated, it gives CASSLGNEQFF.